The clone carrying this T cell receptor (beta chain) was seen only a few times. The antigen remains undetermined. Investigators profiled TCR beta VDJ and CDR3 from genomic DNA template. TCRdb recomputed calls from the reads with MiXCR, one row per CDR3 protein. Of 250,000 to 350,000 distinct CDR3 sequences listed, 55% to 65% are singletons. This record belongs to a study of CD8+CD57+ T cells in acquired aplastic anemia. Study at large: Quantities of DNA derived from sorted CD4+ and CD8+ cells averaged 3.2 ug. Findings and caveats of the study: The number of CD8+ CDR3 sequences shared by patients and controls was twenty-nine.

The CDR3 is made up of 18 amino acids. The germline V gene has CDR1 MGHDK and CDR2 SYGVNS. V gave up 6 bases and J gave up 1 base; unmatched junction bases: 10. Sequencing was performed on sorted CD4+, CD8+, or CD8+CD57+ T cells (not recorded which) from PBMCs. The origin of this receptor is a human donor with severe aplastic anemia or a healthy control (not recorded which). V is TRBV25-1 and J is TRBJ2-6; 9 bases are shared with TRBD1. The CDR3 DNA reads as TGTGCCAGCAGGGGTTCGGGACAGGGACCTTCTGGGGCCAACGTCCTGACTTTC. Its translation: CASRGSGQGPSGANVLTF. The full variable domain, its missing parts supplied by reference TRBV25-1 and TRBJ2-6, is EADIYQTPRYLVIGTGKKITLECSQTMGHDKMYWYQQDPGMELHLIHYSYGVNSTEKGDLSSESTVSRIRTEHFPLTLESARPSHTSQYLCASRGSGQGPSGANVLTFGAGSRLTVL.